This is a list of T cell receptor beta chains from one sample in a study of CD8+ T cells in alopecia areata. Here immunoSEQ multiplex PCR was the method, and the copy in TCRdb shows in-frame clones only, minus some. The sample shows about 82,000 clones, around 54% of them seen only once. The sequenced sample was NKG2D-high CD8+ T cells sorted from blood. All receptors come from a human donor with alopecia areata. CDR3s include the opening cysteine and the closing phenylalanine or tryptophan. The D gene is left open where the match is weak. Clone size is stated in some rows and not others, as once, few, many or a class when expanded.

. . TRBJ2-7 TRBV29-1 TGCAGCGTTGAGAAGCGGCTATATCGGCACTACTACTACGAGCAGTACTTC CSVEKRLYRHYYYEQYF
few . TRBJ2-5 TRBV29-1 TGCAGCGTTGAACGCGAGACCCAGTACTTC CSVERETQYF
. TRBD1 TRBJ1-6 TRBV28 TGTGCCAGCAGAGACAGGGGGAATTCACCCCTCCACTTT CASRDRGNSPLHF
few . TRBJ2-5 TRBV28 TGTGCCAGCAGCAGGGGCCCCCAAGAGACCCAGTACTTC CASSRGPQETQYF
. . TRBJ1-1 TRBV27 TGTGCCAGCAGCCTTACATGGATGAACACTGAAGCTTTCTTT CASSLTWMNTEAFF
. . TRBJ1-2 TRBV20-1 TGCAGTGCTATACAAATGGGGGGCTACACCTTC CSAIQMGGYTF
. TRBD2 TRBJ2-1 TRBV4-1 TGCGCCAGCAGCCACCGGGAGGGCGCAGATGAGCAGTTCTTC CASSHREGADEQFF
few . TRBJ1-1 TRBV18 TGTGCCAGCCCCCAAGGGAACAGCATGAACACTGAAGCTTTCTTT CASPQGNSMNTEAFF
few . TRBJ2-3 TRBV2 TGTGCCAGCATGGACGGAGCGACTAGCACAGATACGCAGTATTTT CASMDGATSTDTQYF
few . TRBJ2-1 TRBV6-6 TGTGCCAGCAGTTACTCTTTGATGAATGAGCAGTTCTTC CASSYSLMNEQFF
once . TRBJ2-7 TRBV27 TGTGCCAGCAGTTCCGAAACGACAGGAGTCTACGAGCAGTACTTC CASSSETTGVYEQYF
. TRBD2 TRBJ2-5 TRBV5-1 TGCGCCAGCAGCTTTGAGGACCCCGGGGGGGAGACCCAGTACTTC CASSFEDPGGETQYF
. . TRBJ2-1 TRBV13 TGTGCCAGCAGCCCGGGAAAAAGTTTGAATGAGCAGTTCTTC CASSPGKSLNEQFF
. . TRBJ2-5 TRBV28 TGTGCCAGCAGTTTATTCCAGTTTCCACAAGAGACCCAGTACTTC CASSLFQFPQETQYF
few TRBD1 TRBJ2-7 TRBV12-5 TGTGCTAGTGGTCCGGGACAGGACGAGCAGTACTTC CASGPGQDEQYF
. TRBD1 TRBJ2-4 TRBV2 TGTGCCAGCAGTGAACACCGGGACAGGGTATCCAAAAACATTCAGTACTTC CASSEHRDRVSKNIQYF
. . TRBJ1-2 TRBV29-1 TGCAGCGTTGAAGATACCAGATATGGCTACACCTTC CSVEDTRYGYTF
. . TRBJ2-1 TRBV27 TGTGCCAGCAGTTCGAGGGAATACAATGAGCAGTTCTTC CASSSREYNEQFF
. TRBD2 TRBJ2-7 TRBV6-5 TGTGCCAGCAGCCACCGAGAGCGGGATCCCTACGAGCAGTACTTC CASSHRERDPYEQYF
few TRBD1 TRBJ2-3 TRBV5-1 TGCGCCAGCAGCTCGGACAGGGGGCCTTCCCGCACAGATACGCAGTATTTT CASSSDRGPSRTDTQYF
few . TRBJ1-1 TRBV29-1 TGCAGCGCCGACTCGGGGGACTGGACTGAAGCTTTCTTT CSADSGDWTEAFF
. TRBD1 TRBJ2-3 TRBV13 TGTGCCAGCAGCAACCGGGACAGGGACACAGATACGCAGTATTTT CASSNRDRDTDTQYF
. . TRBJ2-3 TRBV27 TGTGCCAGCAGTATCCGGGCCCACTCCGATACGCAGTATTTT CASSIRAHSDTQYF
. . TRBJ1-6 TRBV27 TGTGCCAGCAGTTTAACGGGGATCAGGTCACCCCTCCACTTT CASSLTGIRSPLHF
. . TRBJ2-1 TRBV7-2 TGTGCCAGCAGACCAGACAGGCCAACCTACAATGAGCAGTTCTTC CASRPDRPTYNEQFF
. . TRBJ2-7 TRBV29-1 TGCAGCGTTTTGGGACAACTCTCCTACGAGCAGTACTTC CSVLGQLSYEQYF
. . TRBJ2-7 TRBV23-1 TGCGCCAGCCTTGGTTCGGTAAGATACGAGCAGTACTTC CASLGSVRYEQYF
few TRBD2 TRBJ2-7 TRBV30 TGTGCCTGGAGTGCCCCGGGACTAGCCTACGAGCAGTACTTC CAWSAPGLAYEQYF
few . TRBJ2-1 TRBV28 TGTGCCAGCAGCCCGAGTACCCAGGCCTACAATGAGCAGTTCTTC CASSPSTQAYNEQFF
. . TRBJ2-7 TRBV21-1 TGTGCCAGCAGCAAGGGTCAAGGCTACGAGCAGTACTTC CASSKGQGYEQYF
. . TRBJ2-2 TRBV27 TGTGCCAGCAGTCCCGGGCTAGCGACAACCTACACCGGGGAGCTGTTTTTT CASSPGLATTYTGELFF
few . TRBJ2-5 TRBV29-1 TGCAGCGTTGCGGGGGCCCCCCAAGAGACCCAGTACTTC CSVAGAPQETQYF
few . TRBJ2-7 TRBV7-9 TGTGCCAGCAGCTTAGCGGACAGCTCCTACGAGCAGTACTTC CASSLADSSYEQYF
. . TRBJ1-5 TRBV23-1 TGCGCCAGCAGTCCCCAAGGCGAGCCCCCACAGCCCCAGCATTTT CASSPQGEPPQPQHF
few . TRBJ1-4 TRBV29-1 TGCAGCGTTGCGTCCGAATCTAATGAAAAACTGTTTTTT CSVASESNEKLFF
. . TRBJ2-1 TRBV11-2 TGTGCCAGCAGCTTAGTGGGGAATGAGCAGTTCTTC CASSLVGNEQFF
once . TRBJ1-1 TRBV4-2 TGTGCCAGCAGCCAAGAACTTATGAACACTGAAGCTTTCTTT CASSQELMNTEAFF
few TRBD2 TRBJ2-7 TRBV29-1 TGCAGCGTTTGGGATATGGCGGGAGCATCCTACGAGCAGTACTTC CSVWDMAGASYEQYF
. . TRBJ2-1 TRBV2 TGTGCCAGCAGTGTCTCTAGGTCGGATGAGCAGTTCTTC CASSVSRSDEQFF
. . TRBJ2-7 TRBV4-3 TGCGCCAGCAGCCAAGATCATCACTACTCCTACGAGCAGTACTTC CASSQDHHYSYEQYF
. . TRBJ1-2 TRBV2 TGTGCCAGCAGTGAGGTTTTAGTCACTACGAATGGCTACACCTTC CASSEVLVTTNGYTF
. . TRBJ2-6 TRBV29-1 TGCAGCGTTGAAGAGTTCCGCAGGGTTGCTGGGGCCAACGTCCTGACTTTC CSVEEFRRVAGANVLTF
. . TRBJ2-5 TRBV13 TGTGCCAGCAGCCGGGAGCCGGAGGACGAGACCCAGTACTTC CASSREPEDETQYF
. . TRBJ2-2 TRBV28 TGTGCCAGCAGTTCGCGGACCGGGGAGCTGTTTTTT CASSSRTGELFF
few . TRBJ2-7 TRBV11-2 TGTGCCAGCAGCTTAGCGGTAGCATACGAGCAGTACTTC CASSLAVAYEQYF
few . TRBJ1-4 TRBV4-1 TGCGCCAGCAGCCAAGGCGGGGAACTGTTTTTT CASSQGGELFF
. . TRBJ2-7 TRBV29-1 TGCAGCGTTGAAGTTTACGGGGACGAGCAGTACTTC CSVEVYGDEQYF
few . TRBJ1-1 TRBV29-1 TGCAGCGTTCCCCGGGGGGAGAACACTGAAGCTTTCTTT CSVPRGENTEAFF
. . TRBJ1-1 TRBV4-1 TGCGCCAGCAGCCATAACCCAACGAACACTGAAGCTTTCTTT CASSHNPTNTEAFF
. TRBD1 TRBJ2-1 TRBV5-1 TGCGCCAGCAGCTTGAGACAGGGGGCCTACAATGAGCAGTTCTTC CASSLRQGAYNEQFF
. . TRBJ2-2 TRBV27 TGTGCCAACCAGGGCCTCTCGAACACCGGGGAGCTGTTTTTT CANQGLSNTGELFF
. . TRBJ2-7 TRBV5-4 TGTGCCAGCAGCCCCATGGAGGGCCCCCACGAGCAGTACTTC CASSPMEGPHEQYF
few . TRBJ1-2 TRBV7-9 TGTGCCACCAAACCCGGGGTAGACAACTATGGCTACACCTTC CATKPGVDNYGYTF
. . TRBJ2-1 TRBV29-1 TGCAGCGTTGAAGATCCCCTTTTGGGTTACAATGAGCAGTTCTTC CSVEDPLLGYNEQFF
. . TRBJ2-7 TRBV19 TGTGCCAGTGCGCGAGCGAACTCCTACGAGCAGTACTTC CASARANSYEQYF
. . TRBJ2-5 TRBV7-9 TGTGCCAGCAGCTTAGCGCAGAGAGTAGATCAAGAGACCCAGTACTTC CASSLAQRVDQETQYF
. TRBD2 TRBJ2-7 TRBV11-2 TGTGCCAGCAGCTTAGGGGCTAGCGGTTACTACGAGCAGTACTTC CASSLGASGYYEQYF
. . TRBJ2-1 TRBV4-1 TGCGCCAGCAGCCTACGCAAGACAGGTGTCAGCGGGCTTTACAATGAGCAGTTCTTC CASSLRKTGVSGLYNEQFF
. TRBD1 TRBJ2-1 TRBV29-1 TGCAGCGCCGCCGGGACAGACTCCTACAATGAGCAGTTCTTC CSAAGTDSYNEQFF